This T cell receptor (beta chain) emerged from a study of tissue T cells after allogeneic stem cell transplantation. Study as a whole: Several unmodified and three CD34-selected T-cell-depleted grafts went to graft-versus-host disease patients. Study-wide results and caveats: Motif-based clustering found tissue-specific repertoire signatures shared across patients, though few clones were shared.

This clone ranks as hyperexpanded. The antigen remains undetermined. Trimming shortened V by 4 bases and J by 9 bases, and 14 bases separated the two germline ends. The germline V gene encodes CDR1 SGHDT and CDR2 YYEEEE. This CDR3 has 13 residues. Survey-depth TCRbeta CDR3 sequencing reported V/J genes and productive frequencies. The protocol was immunoSEQ multiplex PCR, while the TCRdb copy is restricted to in-frame clones and leaves out a portion. The sample records about 650 clones, roughly two thirds being singletons. The source material was blood, sampled at autopsy. The rearrangement uses TRBV5-6 and TRBJ2-1, with D perhaps being TRBD1 or TRBD2 (5 bases each). The sequence came from a female patient between 18 and 55 years old with steroid-refractory graft-versus-host disease after an allogeneic stem cell transplant. Among the T cells, some may be from the graft donor. As DNA, the CDR3 is TGTGCCAGCAGCCCAGAGGGGTCGATTGAGCAGTTCTTC. Translating it yields CASSPEGSIEQFF.